This entry lists 7 T cell receptor beta chains sequenced from one sample in a study of naive CD8 T cells in extremely preterm neonates. Profiled with immunoSEQ multiplex PCR; TCRdb holds only in-frame clones, not every one. The repertoire holds 6,000 to 9,000 clones, with roughly nine tenths as singletons. Without labor or membrane rupture, elective cesareans at roughly 37-41 weeks supplied term cord blood. Sequenced sample: naive CD8+ T cells from cord blood. These receptors originate from a newborn in good health.

The gene calls are TRBV4-1 and TRBJ2-6, with 9 bases that match TRBD1. The germline V gene has CDR1 MGHRA and CDR2 YSYEKL. The CDR3 is 17 amino acids. With 4 bases clipped from V and 1 base from J, the junction kept 5 bases outside the gene matches. The CDR3 here is CASSPWTGDSGANVLTF. CDR3 DNA: TGCGCCAGCAGCCCCTGGACAGGGGATTCTGGGGCCAACGTCCTGACTTTC.

The chain's CDR3 is CASSSYAGYNYGYTF. In DNA form, the CDR3 reads TGTGCCAGCAGCTCATACGCAGGATATAACTATGGCTACACCTTC. The J gene is TRBJ1-2, the V gene TRBV5-6; no reliable D call. V was trimmed by 3 bases and J by 1 base, leaving 13 bases between them. Germline lookup yields CDR1 SGHDT and CDR2 YYEEEE. The CDR3 totals 15 residues.

V is TRBV7-9 and J is TRBJ1-3; 8 nucleotides align to TRBD1. With V trimmed by 5 bases and J by 0 bases, 3 bases remained unmatched. This CDR3 is built from 15 residues. The germline V gene encodes CDR1 SEHNR and CDR2 FQNEAQ (reference sequence). The CDR3 DNA reads as TGTGCCAGCAGCCCGACAGGGGACTCTGGAAACACCATATATTTT. Its protein product is CASSPTGDSGNTIYF.

The rearrangement uses TRBV7-9 and TRBJ2-5, with a tentative D call TRBD1 (5 bases). Germline CDR1 is SEHNR and CDR2 is FQNEAQ (reference sequence). V was cut by 1 base and J by 5 bases, with 14 bases left in between. The CDR3 length is 15 residues. CDR3 nucleotides: TGTGCCAGCAGCTTAGTTCCAACAGGTCCTGAGACCCAGTACTTC. Translating gives CASSLVPTGPETQYF.

The V and J genes are TRBV4-1 and TRBJ2-7; 7 nucleotides align to TRBD2. The J segment lost 3 bases and the V segment lost 2 bases, leaving 16 bases of the junction unmatched. The CDR3 sequence is 18 residues long. Germline assignment: CDR1 MGHRA and CDR2 YSYEKL. The DNA of the CDR3 is TGCGCCAGCAGCCAAAGGCTCAGTGGGACTACCGAGGGCTACGAGCAGTACTTC. Translating it yields CASSQRLSGTTEGYEQYF.

This chain's CDR3 is CASSLTPTSNQPQHF. Here the CDR3 DNA reads TGTGCCAGTAGCCTAACCCCTACTAGCAATCAGCCCCAGCATTTT. The chain joins TRBV19 to TRBJ1-5; D is ambiguous. Germline V gene data show CDR1 as LNHDA and CDR2 as SQIVND (reference sequence). V was pared by 6 bases and J by 0 bases, with 12 bases between. The CDR3 loop spans 15 amino acids.

V and J are TRBV5-4 and TRBJ2-7; 8 positions agree with TRBD1. Germline V gives CDR1 SGHNT, CDR2 YYREEE (reference sequence). This CDR3 is built from 13 residues. The V gene end was trimmed by 1 base and the J gene end by 6 bases; junction bases not matched to a gene: 3. The CDR3 reads CASSLWTGSEQYF. CDR3 sequence (DNA): TGTGCCAGCAGCTTGTGGACAGGGAGCGAGCAGTACTTC.